The 11 T cell receptor beta chains below were found in one sample sequenced in a study of patients and donors after allogeneic stem cell transplantation. TCRdb reanalysed the RT-PCR reads using MiXCR and keeps one entry per CDR3 protein. The sample holds 400 to 450 distinct CDR3 sequences; 0.6% to 0.7% are singletons and the top ten take roughly a fifth. The sample was blood, either unsorted or a sorted T cell fraction (not recorded which). The source of these receptors is a human donor who was either an allogeneic HSCT recipient or a stem cell or donor lymphocyte infusion donor (not recorded which). It is not recorded whose cells these are; they may come from a transplant donor.

By sample fraction, this clonotype is large. This chain joins TRBV7-2 and TRBJ2-1; no clear D gene. The ends were cut back, 5 bases at V and 0 bases at J, with 14 bases in the middle. The CDR3 length is 16 residues. Germline lookup yields CDR1 SGHTA and CDR2 FQGNSA. This chain's CDR3 is CASSPWSGGSYNEQFF. CDR3 nucleotides: TGTGCCAGCAGCCCCTGGTCGGGTGGCTCCTACAATGAGCAGTTCTTC.

By frequency in the sample, this clonotype is medium-sized. The chain couples TRBV27 to TRBJ2-6; D gene ambiguous. CDR3 length: 13 amino acids. The V end was cut by 10 bases, the J end by 2 bases, with 9 bases between. Per germline, CDR1 MNHEY and CDR2 SMNVEV (reference sequence). The CDR3 sequence is CATRVPGANVLTF. CDR3 DNA: TGTGCCACCCGCGTCCCTGGGGCCAACGTCCTGACTTTC.

In its sample, this clonotype ranks as large (0.1 to 1%). This sequence joins TRBV19 and TRBJ1-3, with 8 bases matching TRBD1. The CDR3 is made up of 15 amino acids. V dropped 9 bases and J dropped 0; count of bases not matched to a gene: 7. Per germline, CDR1 LNHDA and CDR2 SQIVND (reference sequence). CDR3 in DNA: TGTGCCAGCCGGGACAGGATGAGCTCTGGAAACACCATATATTTT. It yields the protein CASRDRMSSGNTIYF.

This clonotype has just a few counts. The chain combines TRBV7-9 with TRBJ2-1, with 10 bases lining up with TRBD2. The CDR3 runs to 15 residues. V lost 3 bases to trimming and J lost 3 bases; unmatched junction nucleotides: 2. Germline values: CDR1 SEHNR, CDR2 FQNEAQ (reference sequence). The CDR3 loop reads CASSLTSGYYNEQFF. The CDR3 DNA reads TGTGCCAGCAGCTTGACTAGCGGGTACTACAATGAGCAGTTCTTC.

This clonotype is categorized as large (0.1 to 1%). The chain links TRBV7-9 to TRBJ1-2, with 8 bases that match TRBD1. CDR3 size: 14 residues. Germline V gene data show CDR1 as SEHNR and CDR2 as FQNEAQ (reference sequence). The junction had 9 bases not matched to a gene; V was cut back by 5 bases and J by 7 bases. This CDR3 is CASSPGPGGVGYTF. The CDR3 DNA reads TGTGCCAGCAGCCCAGGTCCAGGGGGCGTTGGCTACACCTTC. The entire variable domain, with the rest obtained from reference TRBV7-9 and TRBJ1-2, is as follows: DTGVSQNPRHKITKRGQNVTFRCDPISEHNRLYWYRQTLGQGPEFLTYFQNEAQLEKSRLLSDRFSAERPKGSFSTLEIQRTEQGDSAMYLCASSPGPGGVGYTFGSGTRLTVV.

This clonotype is large (0.1 to 1%) within its sample. V usage is TRBV9 and J usage is TRBJ2-1; 7 bases agree with TRBD2. V lost 5 bases and J lost 6; bases outside the gene matches: 17. CDR3 length: 17 amino acids. CDR1 and CDR2 from the germline V gene are SGDLS and YYNGEE. In DNA, the CDR3 is TGTGCCAGCAGGGCCCCCTTGGGCGGGAGACGGAGCAATGAGCAGTTCTTC. The encoded protein is CASRAPLGGRRSNEQFF.

This clonotype is categorized as large. A read error may produce the germline difference seen at one junction end. The CDR3 sequence is CASNPQAF. In nucleotides, the CDR3 is TGCGCCAGCAATCCTCAGGCCTTC. The rearrangement links TRBV10-1 to TRBJ2-7, with D unresolved. The CDR3 spans 8 residues. The germline V gene encodes CDR1 WNHNN and CDR2 SYGVQD (reference sequence).

This clonotype rates as large. The V call is TRBV7-6, the J call TRBJ2-7, with 12 nucleotides matching TRBD2. Germline V gene lookup returns CDR1 SGHVS and CDR2 FNYEAQ. Trimming took 5 bases from V and 7 from J; bases not matched to a gene: 6. The CDR3 is 14 amino acids. The CDR3 nucleotides are TGTGCCAGCAGCCCACTAGCGGGAGGAGGGGAGCAGTACTTC. Its translation: CASSPLAGGGEQYF.

This clonotype is labeled medium-sized. V and J are TRBV18 and TRBJ2-3; possible D gene TRBD2, 6 bases. Germline lookup yields CDR1 KGHSH and CDR2 LQKENI. V was pared by 5 bases and J by 5 bases, with 26 bases between. The CDR3 has 18 amino acids. The CDR3 loop reads CASSAAAFKAGRKDTQYF. DNA of the CDR3: TGTGCCAGCTCAGCAGCGGCGTTCAAGGCGGGAAGGAAAGATACGCAGTATTTT.

By sample share, this clonotype is large. The rearrangement uses TRBV7-8 and TRBJ2-5, with D hard to call. V was trimmed by 1 base and J by 5 bases, leaving 14 bases between them. The CDR3 length is 15 residues. Germline CDR1 is SGHVS and CDR2 is FQNEAQ. CDR3 DNA sequence: TGTGCCAGCAGCTTAGATTGGGGTAGCTCTGAGACCCAGTACTTC. Protein: CASSLDWGSSETQYF. The whole variable domain, filled in from reference TRBV7-8 and TRBJ2-5, reads GAGVSQSPRYKVAKRGQDVALRCDPISGHVSLFWYQQALGQGPEFLTYFQNEAQLDKSGLPSDRFFAERPEGSVSTLKIQRTQQEDSAVYLCASSLDWGSSETQYFGPGTRLLVL.

By share, this clonotype ranks as large. J is TRBJ2-7 and V is TRBV7-2; the match to TRBD2 covers 12 bases. The germline CDR1 and CDR2 sequences are SGHTA and FQGNSA. The CDR3 length is 16 residues. The J segment lost 3 bases and the V segment lost 0 bases, leaving 3 bases of the junction unmatched. The CDR3 bases are TGTGCCAGCAGCTTAGCAGGACTAGCGGGGAGCTACGAGCAGTACTTC. This gives the protein CASSLAGLAGSYEQYF.